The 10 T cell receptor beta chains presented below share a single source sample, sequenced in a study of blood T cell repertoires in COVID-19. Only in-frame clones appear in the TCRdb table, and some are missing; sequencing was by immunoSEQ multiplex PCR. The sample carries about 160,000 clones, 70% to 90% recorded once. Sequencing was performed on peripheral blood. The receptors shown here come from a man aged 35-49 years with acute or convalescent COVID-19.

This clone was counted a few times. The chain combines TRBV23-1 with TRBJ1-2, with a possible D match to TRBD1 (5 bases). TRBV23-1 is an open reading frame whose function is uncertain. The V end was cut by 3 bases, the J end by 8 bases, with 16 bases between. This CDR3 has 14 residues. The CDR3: CASSHRVSSRGYTF. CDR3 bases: TGCGCCAGCAGTCACAGGGTCAGCTCGCGGGGCTACACCTTC.

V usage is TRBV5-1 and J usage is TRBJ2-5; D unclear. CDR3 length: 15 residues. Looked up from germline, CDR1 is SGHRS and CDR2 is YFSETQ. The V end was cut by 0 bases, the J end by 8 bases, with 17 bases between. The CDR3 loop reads CASSLEASVHDTQYF. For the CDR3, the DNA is TGCGCCAGCAGCTTGGAGGCTAGTGTGCATGATACCCAGTACTTC.

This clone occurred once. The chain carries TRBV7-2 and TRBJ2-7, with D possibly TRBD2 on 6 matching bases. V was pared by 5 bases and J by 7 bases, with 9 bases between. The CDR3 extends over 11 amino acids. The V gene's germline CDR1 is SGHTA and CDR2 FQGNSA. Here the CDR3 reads CASSLREEQYF. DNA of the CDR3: TGTGCCAGCAGCCTCCGGGAGGAGCAGTACTTC.

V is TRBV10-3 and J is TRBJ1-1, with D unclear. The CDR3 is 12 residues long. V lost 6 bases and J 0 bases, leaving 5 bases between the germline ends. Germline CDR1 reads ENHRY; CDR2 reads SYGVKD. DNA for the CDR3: TGTGCCATCAGCAGTGTGAACACTGAAGCTTTCTTT. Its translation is CAISSVNTEAFF.

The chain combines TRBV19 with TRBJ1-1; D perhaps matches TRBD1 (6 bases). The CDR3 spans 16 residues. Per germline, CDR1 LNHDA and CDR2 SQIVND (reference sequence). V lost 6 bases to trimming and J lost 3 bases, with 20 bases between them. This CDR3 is CASRFAARGRDTEAFF. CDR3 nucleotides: TGTGCCAGTAGATTTGCCGCGAGGGGGAGGGACACTGAAGCTTTCTTT.

CDR3 region: CASSIVGAGYNEQFF. CDR3 nucleotide sequence: TGTGCCAGTAGTATAGTGGGGGCGGGTTACAATGAGCAGTTCTTC. The chain has TRBV19 and TRBJ2-1, with TRBD1 as a possible D gene (6 bases). Deletions cut 1 base from V and 4 bases from J, with 11 bases between. Germline CDR1 is LNHDA and CDR2 is SQIVND (reference sequence). The length of the CDR3 is 15 residues. The full variable domain, in which reference TRBV19 and TRBJ2-1 provide the parts outside the CDR3, is DGGITQSPKYLFRKEGQNVTLSCEQNLNHDAMYWYRQDPGQGLRLIYYSQIVNDFQKGDIAEGYSVSREKKESFPLTVTSAQKNPTAFYLCASSIVGAGYNEQFFGPGTRLTVL.

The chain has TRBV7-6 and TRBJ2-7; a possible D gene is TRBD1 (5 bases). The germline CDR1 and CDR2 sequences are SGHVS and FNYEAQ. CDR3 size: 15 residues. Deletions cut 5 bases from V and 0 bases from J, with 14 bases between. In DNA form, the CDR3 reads TGTGCCAGCAGCGCCACGACAGAGAGCTCCTACGAGCAGTACTTC. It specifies CASSATTESSYEQYF.

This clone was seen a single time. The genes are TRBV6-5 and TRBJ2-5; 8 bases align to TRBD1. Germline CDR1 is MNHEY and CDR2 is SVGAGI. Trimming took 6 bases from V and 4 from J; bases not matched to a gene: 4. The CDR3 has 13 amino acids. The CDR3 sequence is CASRQGGAETQYF. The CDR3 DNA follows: TGTGCCAGCAGACAGGGGGGTGCAGAGACCCAGTACTTC.

For the CDR3, the DNA is TGTGCCAGCAGCTTGGGGGGGACAGCGGTTGATGTGCAGTACTTC. It specifies CASSLGGTAVDVQYF. The gene calls are TRBV5-4 and TRBJ2-7; TRBD1 matches at 7 bases. The V segment lost 0 bases and the J segment 9 bases; nucleotides outside the gene matches: 12. Germline CDR1 reads SGHNT; CDR2 reads YYREEE (reference sequence). The CDR3 spans 15 residues. The variable domain in full, with the rest retrieved from reference TRBV5-4 and TRBJ2-7, is ETGVTQSPTHLIKTRGQQVTLRCSSQSGHNTVSWYQQALGQGPQFIFQYYREEENGRGNFPPRFSGLQFPNYSSELNVNALELDDSALYLCASSLGGTAVDVQYFGPGTRLTVT.

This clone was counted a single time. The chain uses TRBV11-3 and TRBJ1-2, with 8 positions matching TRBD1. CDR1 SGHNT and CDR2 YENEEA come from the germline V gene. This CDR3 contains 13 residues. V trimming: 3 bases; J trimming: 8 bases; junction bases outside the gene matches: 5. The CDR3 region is CASSLAGGYGYTF. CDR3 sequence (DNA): TGTGCCAGCAGCTTGGCAGGGGGCTACGGCTACACCTTC.